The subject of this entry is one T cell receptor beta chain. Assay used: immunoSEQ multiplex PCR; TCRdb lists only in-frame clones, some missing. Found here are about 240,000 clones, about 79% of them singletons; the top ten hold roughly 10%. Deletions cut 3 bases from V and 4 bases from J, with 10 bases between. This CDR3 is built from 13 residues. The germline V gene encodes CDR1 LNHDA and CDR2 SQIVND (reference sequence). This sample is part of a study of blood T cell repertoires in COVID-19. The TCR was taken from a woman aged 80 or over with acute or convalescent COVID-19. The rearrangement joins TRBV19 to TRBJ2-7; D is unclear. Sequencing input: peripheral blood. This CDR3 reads CASSIGPSYEQYF. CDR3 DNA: TGTGCCAGTAGTATTGGGCCATCTTACGAGCAGTACTTC.